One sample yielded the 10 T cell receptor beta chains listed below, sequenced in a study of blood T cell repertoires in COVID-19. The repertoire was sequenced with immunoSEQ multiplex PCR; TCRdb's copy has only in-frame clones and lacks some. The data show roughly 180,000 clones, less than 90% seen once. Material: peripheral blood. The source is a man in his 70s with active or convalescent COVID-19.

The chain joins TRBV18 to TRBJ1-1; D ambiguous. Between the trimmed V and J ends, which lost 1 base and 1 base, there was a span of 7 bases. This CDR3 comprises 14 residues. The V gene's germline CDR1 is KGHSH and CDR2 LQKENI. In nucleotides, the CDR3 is TGTGCCAGCTCACCACTGACGGGGAACACTGAAGCTTTCTTT. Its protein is CASSPLTGNTEAFF.

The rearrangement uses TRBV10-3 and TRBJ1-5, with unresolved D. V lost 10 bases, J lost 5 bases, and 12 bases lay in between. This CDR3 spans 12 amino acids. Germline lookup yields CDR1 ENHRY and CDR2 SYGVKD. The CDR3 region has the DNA TGTGCCACCGGGATCGGGGATCAGCCCCAGCATTTT. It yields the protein CATGIGDQPQHF.

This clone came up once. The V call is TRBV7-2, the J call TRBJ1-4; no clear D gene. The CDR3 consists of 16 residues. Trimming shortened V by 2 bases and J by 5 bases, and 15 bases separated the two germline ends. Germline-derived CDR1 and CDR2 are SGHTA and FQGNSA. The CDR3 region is CASSLSGRVANEKLFF. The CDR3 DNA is TGTGCCAGCAGCTTAAGTGGCCGGGTGGCCAATGAAAAACTGTTTTTT.

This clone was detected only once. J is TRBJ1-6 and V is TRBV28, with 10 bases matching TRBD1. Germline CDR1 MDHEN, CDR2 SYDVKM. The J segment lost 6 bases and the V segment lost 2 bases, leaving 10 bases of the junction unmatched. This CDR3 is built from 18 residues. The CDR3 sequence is CASSLPPGQGRFNSPLHF. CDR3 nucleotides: TGTGCCAGCAGTTTACCTCCGGGACAGGGGAGGTTTAATTCACCCCTCCACTTT.

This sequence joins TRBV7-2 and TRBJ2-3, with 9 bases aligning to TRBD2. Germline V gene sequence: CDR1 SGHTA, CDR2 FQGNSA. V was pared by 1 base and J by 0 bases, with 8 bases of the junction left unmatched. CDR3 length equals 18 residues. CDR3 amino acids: CASSLVLAGISSTDTQYF. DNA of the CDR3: TGTGCCAGCAGCTTAGTACTAGCGGGTATATCTAGCACAGATACGCAGTATTTT. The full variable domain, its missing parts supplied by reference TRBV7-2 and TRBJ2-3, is GAGVSQSPSNKVTEKGKDVELRCDPISGHTALYWYRQSLGQGLEFLIYFQGNSAPDKSGLPSDRFSAERTGGSVSTLTIQRTQQEDSAVYLCASSLVLAGISSTDTQYFGPGTRLTVL.

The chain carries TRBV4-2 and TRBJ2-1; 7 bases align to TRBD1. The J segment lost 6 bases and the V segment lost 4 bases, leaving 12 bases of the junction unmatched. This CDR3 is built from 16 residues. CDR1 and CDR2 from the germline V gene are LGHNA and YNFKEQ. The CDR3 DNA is TGTGCCAGCAGCCTCAGAGCCGGGACAGTGAGCAATGAGCAGTTCTTC. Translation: CASSLRAGTVSNEQFF.

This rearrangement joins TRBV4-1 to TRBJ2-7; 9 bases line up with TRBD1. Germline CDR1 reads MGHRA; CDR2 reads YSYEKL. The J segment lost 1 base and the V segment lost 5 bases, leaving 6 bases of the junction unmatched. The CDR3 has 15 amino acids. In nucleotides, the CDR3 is TGCGCCAGCAGCGGGGGACAGGGCCCTTCCTACGAGCAGTACTTC. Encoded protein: CASSGGQGPSYEQYF.

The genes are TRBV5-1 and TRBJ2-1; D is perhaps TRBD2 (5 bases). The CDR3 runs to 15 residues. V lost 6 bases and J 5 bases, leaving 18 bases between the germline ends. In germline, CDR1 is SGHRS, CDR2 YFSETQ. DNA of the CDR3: TGCGCCAGCAATGTCCTCTCGAGCGGTAACAATGAGCAGTTCTTC. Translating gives CASNVLSSGNNEQFF.

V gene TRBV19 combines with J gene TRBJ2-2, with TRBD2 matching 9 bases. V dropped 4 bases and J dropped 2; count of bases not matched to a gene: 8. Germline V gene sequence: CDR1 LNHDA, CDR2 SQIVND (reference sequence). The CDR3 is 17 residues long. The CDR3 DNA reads TGTGCCAGTAGTAGAGTATTAGCGGGAGCTAACACCGGGGAGCTGTTTTTT. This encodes CASSRVLAGANTGELFF.

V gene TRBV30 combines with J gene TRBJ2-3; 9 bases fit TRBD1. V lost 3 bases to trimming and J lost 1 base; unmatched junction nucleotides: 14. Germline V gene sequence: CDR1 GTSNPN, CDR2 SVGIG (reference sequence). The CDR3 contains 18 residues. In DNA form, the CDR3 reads TGTGCCTGGAGCCCTAAAACACCCCGGGACAGGGGCACAGATACGCAGTATTTT. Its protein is CAWSPKTPRDRGTDTQYF.